The 12 T cell receptor beta chains below all came from one sample that was sequenced in a study of CXCR4 blockade with PD-1 therapy in pancreatic cancer. Using immunoSEQ multiplex PCR, the repertoire was profiled, and TCRdb retains in-frame clones only, with some absent. The sample has around 1,000 clones, 35% to 40% seen once. The specimen was tumor tissue. The receptors shown here come from a human donor with pancreatic ductal adenocarcinoma.

The sample holds a few counts of this clone. The chain joins TRBV28 to TRBJ2-7; TRBD1 matches at 7 bases. The CDR3 totals 13 residues. Per germline, CDR1 MDHEN and CDR2 SYDVKM. Unmatched junction bases numbered 5, after V lost 6 bases and J lost 3 bases. The CDR3 spells CASSRDRYYEQYF. The CDR3 DNA is TGTGCCAGCAGCCGGGACAGATACTACGAGCAGTACTTC.

J is TRBJ2-7 and V is TRBV11-3; no clear D gene. Germline CDR1 SGHNT, CDR2 YENEEA. CDR3 length: 17 residues. V lost 1 base to trimming and J lost 6 bases, with 22 bases between them. The CDR3 coding sequence is TGTGCCAGCAGCTTAGTGGCTGTTGGAATTCTTGTTCGCGAGCAGTACTTC. Amino acids: CASSLVAVGILVREQYF.

V usage is TRBV25-1 and J usage is TRBJ1-2; 8 bases match TRBD1. With V trimmed by 10 bases and J by 4 bases, 5 bases remained unmatched. CDR1 and CDR2 (germline): MGHDK, SYGVNS. This CDR3 spans 12 amino acids. In nucleotides, the CDR3 is TGTGCCACTCAGGGACAGGCCTATGGCTACACCTTC. It translates to CATQGQAYGYTF.

This clone turned up a few times. The V gene is TRBV6-8, the J gene TRBJ2-7; D assignment may be TRBD1 or TRBD2 (5 bases each). The CDR3 sequence is 13 residues long. The V end lost 10 bases, the J end lost 5 bases, and 18 bases lay between the germline ends. Germline assignment: CDR1 MNHGY and CDR2 SAAAGT. This CDR3 reads CAISLAQGDEQYF. The CDR3 DNA is TGTGCCATCAGCCTCGCGCAGGGAGACGAGCAGTACTTC.

The rearrangement joins TRBV6-7 to TRBJ2-7; no definite D call. TRBV6-7 counts as an open reading frame of uncertain function. Trimming shortened V by 5 bases and J by 0 bases, and 8 bases separated the two germline ends. This CDR3 is built from 13 residues. For the CDR3, the DNA is TGTGCCAGCAGTCGACACAGCTCCTACGAGCAGTACTTC. Protein product: CASSRHSSYEQYF.

The sample holds a few counts of this clone. The gene calls are TRBV30 and TRBJ2-6; 12 bases fit TRBD2. This CDR3 comprises 15 residues. Trimming cost V 7 bases and J 0 bases; bases outside gene matches: 1. The germline V gene has CDR1 GTSNPN and CDR2 SVGIG (reference sequence). CDR3 region: CASGLAGSGANVLTF. In DNA, the CDR3 is TGTGCCTCGGGACTAGCGGGCTCTGGGGCCAACGTCCTGACTTTC.

In its sample, this clone was seen a few times. This chain joins TRBV19 and TRBJ1-4; 10 bases fit TRBD1. From germline, CDR1 is LNHDA and CDR2 SQIVND (reference sequence). This CDR3 is 15 amino acids long. J gave up 8 bases and V 6 bases, and 9 bases lay outside the gene matches. CDR3 residues: CASRAPGQGNEKLFF. In nucleotides, the CDR3 is TGTGCCAGTAGGGCTCCGGGACAGGGGAACGAAAAACTGTTTTTT. The full variable domain, completed using reference TRBV19 and TRBJ1-4, is DGGITQSPKYLFRKEGQNVTLSCEQNLNHDAMYWYRQDPGQGLRLIYYSQIVNDFQKGDIAEGYSVSREKKESFPLTVTSAQKNPTAFYLCASRAPGQGNEKLFFGSGTQLSVL.

This clone was seen only a few times. The rearrangement links TRBV6-8 to TRBJ1-3; D is perhaps TRBD1 (5 bases). V was trimmed by 0 bases and J by 4 bases, leaving 10 bases between them. The germline CDR1 and CDR2 sequences are MNHGY and SAAAGT. The CDR3 extends over 15 amino acids. The CDR3 is CASSYSGEGGNTIYF. DNA of the CDR3: TGTGCCAGCAGTTACTCGGGGGAGGGAGGAAACACCATATATTTT.

This clone has just a few counts. The chain is built from TRBV6-8 and TRBJ2-7, with D possibly being TRBD1 (5 bases). The CDR3 extends over 12 amino acids. Germline loops: CDR1 MNHGY, CDR2 SAAAGT. Between the trimmed V and J ends, which lost 6 bases and 4 bases, there was a span of 10 bases. Here the CDR3 DNA reads TGTGCCAGCAGCGGACAAGTTTACGAGCAGTACTTC. Translated: CASSGQVYEQYF.

The chain joins TRBV28 to TRBJ2-5, with 7 bases aligning to TRBD2. The V and J ends lost 3 bases and 6 bases, in that order; junction bases with no gene match: 10. CDR3 length equals 15 residues. The germline CDR1 and CDR2 sequences are MDHEN and SYDVKM. CDR3 DNA sequence: TGTGCCAGCAGTTTCGGGGGGACGCACGGGAAGACCCAGTACTTC. Its translation: CASSFGGTHGKTQYF. The full variable domain, in which reference TRBV28 and TRBJ2-5 provide the parts outside the CDR3, is DVKVTQSSRYLVKRTGEKVFLECVQDMDHENMFWYRQDPGLGLRLIYFSYDVKMKEKGDIPEGYSVSREKKERFSLILESASTNQTSMYLCASSFGGTHGKTQYFGPGTRLLVL.

The gene calls are TRBV18 and TRBJ1-5, with TRBD1 matching over 10 bases. Germline V CDR1 and CDR2: KGHSH, LQKENI. V lost 5 bases, J lost 2 bases, and 6 bases stayed unmatched. This CDR3 has 16 amino acids. CDR3 nucleotides: TGTGCCAGCTCATCGGGACAGGGGAGCGGCAATCAGCCCCAGCATTTT. It translates to CASSSGQGSGNQPQHF. The full variable domain, rest sourced from reference TRBV18 and TRBJ1-5, is NAGVMQNPRHLVRRRGQEARLRCSPMKGHSHVYWYRQLPEEGLKFMVYLQKENIIDESGMPKERFSAEFPKEGPSILRIQQVVRGDSAAYFCASSSGQGSGNQPQHFGDGTRLSIL.

The table lists this clone with a few counts. The CDR3 loop is CASSTRGATYGYTF. The CDR3 coding sequence is TGTGCCAGTAGTACCCGTGGCGCTACTTATGGCTACACCTTC. The V and J genes are TRBV19 and TRBJ1-2; the D is unclear. Trimming cost V 4 bases and J 5 bases, with 14 bases left between them. The germline V gene encodes CDR1 LNHDA and CDR2 SQIVND (reference sequence). This CDR3 contains 14 residues.